This T cell receptor (beta chain) was recovered during a study of T cells in localized non-small cell lung cancer. Profiled with immunoSEQ multiplex PCR; TCRdb holds only in-frame clones, not every one. The table has thousands of clones, about a sixth seen once. A word on this clone: Its specificity is unknown.

Broader study findings: Only one tumor region was sequenced, so heterogeneity remains possible. Detection in adjacent lung was observed for a median 57 of the top 100 tumor clones. Uninvolved adjacent lung had higher T cell clonality than tumor and all other tissues.

This receptor was obtained from a female donor over 55 with stage I squamous cell lung carcinoma. The sample here was lung tumor tissue, taken before any cancer treatment.

CDR3 residues: CSVDPRVPGTGKGFARGNQPQHF. DNA for the CDR3: TGCAGCGTTGACCCTCGGGTCCCCGGGACAGGGAAAGGATTTGCTAGGGGCAATCAGCCCCAGCATTTT. The rearrangement joins TRBV29-1 to TRBJ1-5; 9 bases are shared with TRBD1. The CDR3 totals 23 residues. Germline V gene sequence: CDR1 SQVTM, CDR2 ANQGSEA. With V trimmed by 3 bases and J by 2 bases, 29 bases remained unmatched.